The clone carrying this T cell receptor beta chain was detected many times. Its antigen is currently unknown. 5'RACE with constant-segment primers yielded barcoded, UMI-tagged TCR alpha and TCR beta cDNA libraries. TCRdb called the 5' RACE reads again in MiXCR, with one record for every CDR3 protein. The sample holds about 620,000 distinct CDR3 sequences, more than 15% seen once. This sample was included in a study of T-cell memory formation after mild COVID-19. Study-wide results and caveats: Those CD4+ clones that contracted were mainly in CM and EM (CD8+ ones in EMRA). Nothing confirmed that second-wave clones peaking on day 37 were specific for SARS-CoV-2.

Trimming took off 3 bases at V and 2 bases at J, with 4 bases between the two ends. This CDR3 is 12 amino acids long. CDR1 is LGHDT and CDR2 is YNNKEL in the germline V gene (reference sequence). The sequencing sample was made of PBMCs or a T cell subset sorted from them (not recorded which). The chain is built from TRBV3-1 and TRBJ2-5; no clear D. This clonotype originated in an adult woman who had mild COVID-19 (a few samples of this study predate the infection). Cell type and time point are not known. For the CDR3, the DNA is TGTGCCAGCAGCCAGGTACAAGAGACCCAGTACTTC. Protein: CASSQVQETQYF.